A selection of T cell receptor beta chains follows, all from one sample in a study of shared clonotypes between healthy human individuals. This table comes from immunoSEQ multiplex PCR, and its TCRdb copy is limited to in-frame clones, with some not included. Of 600,000 to 750,000 clones listed, 72% were seen once; the top ten hold 1.8%. Material: memory CD4+ T cells sorted from blood. Receptor source: a woman between 25 and 40 years old in good health. CDR3s leave out the opening cysteine and the closing phenylalanine or tryptophan. Fields, in order: V gene, J gene, CDR3 protein.

v_call: TRBV2
j_call: TRBJ1-2
cdr3_aa: ASSPGGAYSYGYT

v_call: TRBV7-8
j_call: TRBJ2-3
cdr3_aa: ASGQGGDTQY

v_call: TRBV27
j_call: TRBJ1-2
cdr3_aa: ASSPRTAFNGYT

v_call: TRBV9
j_call: TRBJ1-1
cdr3_aa: ASSVEGRNTEAF

v_call: TRBV27
j_call: TRBJ2-2
cdr3_aa: ASSFQVGRGTGELF

v_call: TRBV5-1
j_call: TRBJ2-1
cdr3_aa: ASSASRDQREWGGNEQF

v_call: TRBV5-1
j_call: TRBJ2-1
cdr3_aa: ASSWASGSSSSYNEQF

v_call: TRBV19
j_call: TRBJ2-5
cdr3_aa: ASSSQLGPSGTQY

v_call: TRBV27
j_call: TRBJ2-7
cdr3_aa: ASSLKRASYEQY

v_call: TRBV15
j_call: TRBJ2-7
cdr3_aa: ATSTRGGVNSYEQY

v_call: TRBV28
j_call: TRBJ2-3
cdr3_aa: ASSLLGDGGTDTQY

v_call: TRBV6-1
j_call: TRBJ1-1
cdr3_aa: ASIVIGFTEAF

v_call: TRBV5-1
j_call: TRBJ2-7
cdr3_aa: ASSLVGTGSYEQY

v_call: TRBV9
j_call: TRBJ2-3
cdr3_aa: ASSVRGYTDTQY

v_call: TRBV28
j_call: TRBJ2-5
cdr3_aa: ASSLRPGAAETQY

v_call: TRBV4-2
j_call: TRBJ2-3
cdr3_aa: ASSQRLYFGTGATDTQY

v_call: TRBV13
j_call: TRBJ2-2
cdr3_aa: ASSRTGELF

v_call: TRBV27
j_call: TRBJ2-7
cdr3_aa: ASSGRTSSSYEQY

v_call: TRBV5-6
j_call: TRBJ1-3
cdr3_aa: ASSFWSGGNTIY

v_call: TRBV28
j_call: TRBJ1-5
cdr3_aa: ASRPGQAFYSNQPQH

v_call: TRBV6-1
j_call: TRBJ1-1
cdr3_aa: ASSNRGGNTEAF